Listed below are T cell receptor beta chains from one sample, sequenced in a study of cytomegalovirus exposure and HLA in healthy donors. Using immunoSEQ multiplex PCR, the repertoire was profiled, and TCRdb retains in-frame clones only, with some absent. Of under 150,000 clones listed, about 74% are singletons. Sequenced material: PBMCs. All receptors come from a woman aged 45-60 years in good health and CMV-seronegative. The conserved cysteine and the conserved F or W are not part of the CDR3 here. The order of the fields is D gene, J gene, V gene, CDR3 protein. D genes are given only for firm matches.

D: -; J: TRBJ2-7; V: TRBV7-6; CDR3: ASSPQAGSYEQY
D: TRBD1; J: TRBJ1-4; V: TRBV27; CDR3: ASSSHRGEDEKLF
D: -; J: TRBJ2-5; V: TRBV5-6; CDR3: ASSSAREFQETQY
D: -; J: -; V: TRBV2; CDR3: ASSEAVGGNEQY
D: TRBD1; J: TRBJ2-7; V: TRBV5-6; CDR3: ASSLPGQTYEQY
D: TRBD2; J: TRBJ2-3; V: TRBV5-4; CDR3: ASSPRLAGGSSADTQY
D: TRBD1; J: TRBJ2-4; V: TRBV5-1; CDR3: ASSSGTGTKAKNIQY
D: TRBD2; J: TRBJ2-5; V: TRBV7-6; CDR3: ASSLATGGETQY
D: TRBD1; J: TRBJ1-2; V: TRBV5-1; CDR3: ASSRDRLNYGYT
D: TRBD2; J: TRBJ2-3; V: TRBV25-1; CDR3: ASSTTSGGLLPSDTQY
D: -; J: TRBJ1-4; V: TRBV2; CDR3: ASSQEGHEGEKLF
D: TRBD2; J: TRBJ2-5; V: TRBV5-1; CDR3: ASSLGTSGGGQETQY
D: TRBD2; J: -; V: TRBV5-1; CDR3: ASSSEAGVFNEQY
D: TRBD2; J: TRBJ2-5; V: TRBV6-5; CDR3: ASSGLAGGETQY
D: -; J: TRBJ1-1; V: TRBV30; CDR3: AWNEGPTEAF
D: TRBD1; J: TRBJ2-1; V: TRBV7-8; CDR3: ASSEGDRVSEQF
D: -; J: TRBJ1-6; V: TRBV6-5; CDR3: ASSPRGSMVSPLH
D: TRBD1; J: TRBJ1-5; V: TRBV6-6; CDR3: ASKDGTAGNQPQH
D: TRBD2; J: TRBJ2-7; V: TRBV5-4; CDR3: ASSLELADDLGEQY
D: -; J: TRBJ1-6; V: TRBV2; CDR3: ASSELRGGSPLH
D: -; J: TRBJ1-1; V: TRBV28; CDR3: ASAYMTGGTEAF
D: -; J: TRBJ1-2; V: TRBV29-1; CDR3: SVPGQGSYGYT
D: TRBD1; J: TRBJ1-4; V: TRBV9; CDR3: ASSDTGGTNEKLF
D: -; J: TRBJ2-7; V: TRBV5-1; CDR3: ASSLDRNNYEQY
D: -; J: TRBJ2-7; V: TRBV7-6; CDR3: ASSLAQEGYEQY
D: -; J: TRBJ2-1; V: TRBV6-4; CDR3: ASGEKYYNEQF
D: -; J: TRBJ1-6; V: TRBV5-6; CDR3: ASSLGAFENSPLH
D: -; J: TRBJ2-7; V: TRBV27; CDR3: ASSPLGEVTYEQY
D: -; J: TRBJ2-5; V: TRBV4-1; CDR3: ASSQDGGRFAKTQY
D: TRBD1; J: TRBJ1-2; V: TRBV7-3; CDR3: ASSAGGYGYT
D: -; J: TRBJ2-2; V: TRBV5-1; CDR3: ASSSPSGKASTGELF
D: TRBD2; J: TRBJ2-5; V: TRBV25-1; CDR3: ASTDLERGGFETQY
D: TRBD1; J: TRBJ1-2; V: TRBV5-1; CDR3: ASSPGTGETGSYGYT
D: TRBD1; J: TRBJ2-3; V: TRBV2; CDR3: ASRPGGPTDTQY
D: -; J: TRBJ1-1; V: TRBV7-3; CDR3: ASSSLPGTEAF
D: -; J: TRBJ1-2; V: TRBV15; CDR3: ATSRDGTDRLPNYGYT
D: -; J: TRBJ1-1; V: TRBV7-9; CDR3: ASSFSVDTEAF
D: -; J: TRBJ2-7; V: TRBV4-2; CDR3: ASSQERHLYEQY
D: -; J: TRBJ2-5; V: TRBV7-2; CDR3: ASSENQETQY
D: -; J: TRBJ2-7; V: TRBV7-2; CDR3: ASSLGGLMTYEQY
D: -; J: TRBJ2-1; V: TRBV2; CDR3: ASKVLGSAYNEQF
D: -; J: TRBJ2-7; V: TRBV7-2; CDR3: ASSLELVSYEQY
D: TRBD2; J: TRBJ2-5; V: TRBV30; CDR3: AWSLAGGETQY